Listed here are 20 T cell receptor beta chains from one sample, sequenced in a study of T cell repertoires in cytomegalovirus infection (dated by TCRdb to about 2019). Sequencing relied on an Illumina HiSeq 1500. TCRdb reprocessed the public reads (quality trimming at Q25 with fastp, clone calling with MiXCR) and kept in-frame beta chains. A single entry per CDR3 protein holds the most common genes and DNA from its merged rows. For this sample the table gives 830,000 or so distinct CDR3 sequences, of which around a third were detected only once. The leading ten clones occupy roughly 12% of the sample. The meaning of the sample's treatment or condition label: in vitro stimulation with specific CMV peptide epitopes to enrich CMV-specific T cells. Their antigens remain unidentified. Source: cultured CD8+ T cells from PBMCs, taken from culture after CMV antigen stimulation. The receptors were gathered from a human donor in good health (CMV status not recorded). Some clones in this sample may be carry-over from other donors' samples.

The V and J genes are TRBV18 and TRBJ2-3; D perhaps matches TRBD2 (6 bases). CDR3 size: 15 residues. The germline V gene encodes CDR1 KGHSH and CDR2 LQKENI. With 3 bases removed from V and 4 bases from J, the gap between germline ends came to 14 bases. The CDR3 sequence is CASSPTTGVSDTQYF. The CDR3 bases are TGTGCCAGCTCACCTACAACGGGGGTCTCAGATACGCAGTATTTT.

This chain joins TRBV5-6 and TRBJ2-7, with a possible D match to TRBD1 (6 bases). The CDR3 runs to 16 residues. With 4 bases removed from V and 1 base from J, the gap between germline ends came to 18 bases. Looked up from germline, CDR1 is SGHDT and CDR2 is YYEEEE. CDR3 in DNA: TGTGCCAGCAGCCCCTTCCTGAGGACAGAATCCTACGAGCAGTACGTC. Protein sequence: CASSPFLRTESYEQYV.

The rearrangement uses TRBV5-4 and TRBJ2-3, with TRBD2 matching 9 bases. The length of the CDR3 is 15 residues. Germline V CDR1 and CDR2: SGHNT, YYREEE (reference sequence). Unmatched junction bases numbered 4, after V lost 4 bases and J lost 1 base. The chain's CDR3 is CASSHIAGGTDTQYF. DNA for the CDR3: TGTGCCAGCAGCCATATAGCGGGGGGCACAGATACGCAGTATTTT.

This clonotype was observed many times. The J gene is TRBJ1-1, the V gene TRBV20-1; D is uncertain. Germline V CDR1 and CDR2: DFQATT, SNEGSKA (reference sequence). The CDR3 runs to 14 residues. Trimming left V 3 bases short and J 1 base short, with 12 bases between. CDR3 coding DNA: TGCAGTGCTAGGAAGGGCGCCGGGAACACTGAAGCTTTCTTT. Its protein product is CSARKGAGNTEAFF.

The table lists this clonotype with a few counts. V gene TRBV6-1 combines with J gene TRBJ1-2, with D hard to call. Deletions cut 2 bases from V and 3 bases from J, with 16 bases between. The CDR3 contains 16 residues. CDR1 is MNHNS and CDR2 is SASEGT in the germline V gene. CDR3 sequence: CASSEQDSVPYYGYTF. In DNA, the CDR3 is TGTGCCAGCAGTGAACAGGATTCGGTACCCTACTATGGCTACACCTTC.

Many counts were recorded for this clonotype. The rearrangement joins TRBV6-2 or TRBV6-3 to TRBJ2-1, with TRBD2 matching 8 bases. After removal of 6 bases from V and 4 bases from J, the junction contained 8 bases not matched to a gene. The CDR3 loop spans 15 amino acids. In germline, CDR1 is MNHEY, CDR2 SVGEGT. CDR3 DNA sequence: TGTGCCAGCAGCCAACTAGCGGACCTATACAATGAGCAGTTCTTC. It encodes CASSQLADLYNEQFF.

The chain couples TRBV28 to TRBJ1-5; D possibly corresponds to TRBD1 (6 bases). Germline CDR1 MDHEN, CDR2 SYDVKM. Trimming took 11 bases from V and 3 from J, leaving 32 bases between them. This CDR3 has 19 residues. DNA of the CDR3: TGTGCCGTAGGGGTGGGGGTCTCGGGGGGCGTACTGCTCAATCAGCCCCAGCATTTT. Amino acid sequence: CAVGVGVSGGVLLNQPQHF.

The gene calls are TRBV9 and TRBJ2-1; 7 nucleotides match TRBD1. Germline lookup yields CDR1 SGDLS and CDR2 YYNGEE. The CDR3 covers 16 residues. V gave up 4 bases and J gave up 4 bases; unmatched junction bases: 11. CDR3 loop: CASSSRTGTAYNEQFF. CDR3 nucleotides: TGTGCCAGCAGCTCGAGGACCGGGACAGCTTACAATGAGCAGTTCTTC.

V gene TRBV27 combines with J gene TRBJ2-3; 7 nucleotides agree with TRBD2. The CDR3 consists of 17 residues. The germline gives CDR1 MNHEY, CDR2 SMNVEV (reference sequence). V trimming: 3 bases; J trimming: 6 bases; junction bases outside the gene matches: 15. The DNA for the CDR3 is TGTGCCAGCAGTTTTGGAGTAGCGGGCCTAAACTGGGATACGCAGTATTTT. Amino acid sequence: CASSFGVAGLNWDTQYF.

This clonotype was observed a few times. The chain recombines TRBV4-1 with TRBJ2-2, with D uncertain. The CDR3 is made up of 13 amino acids. In germline, CDR1 is MGHRA, CDR2 YSYEKL. V was cut by 2 bases and J by 2 bases, with 3 bases left in between. CDR3 sequence: CASSQPNTGELFF. As DNA, the CDR3 is TGCGCCAGCAGCCAACCCAACACCGGGGAGCTGTTTTTT.

This chain links TRBV28 with TRBJ1-5; 11 nucleotides align to TRBD1. V trimming: 6 bases; J trimming: 6 bases; junction bases outside the gene matches: 7. This CDR3 has 15 residues. The germline V gene has CDR1 MDHEN and CDR2 SYDVKM. The CDR3 DNA is TGTGCCAGCAGATTGGACAGGGGGCATGTTCAGCCCCAGCATTTT. Translation: CASRLDRGHVQPQHF.

The chain has TRBV4-1 and TRBJ2-1, with D perhaps given as TRBD1 or TRBD2 (6 bases each). This CDR3 comprises 17 residues. Germline V CDR1 and CDR2: MGHRA, YSYEKL. V gave up 0 bases and J gave up 0 bases, with 12 bases separating them. The CDR3 reads CASSQEGSGASYNEQFF. The CDR3 coding sequence is TGCGCCAGCAGCCAAGAAGGGTCGGGGGCCTCCTACAATGAGCAGTTCTTC.

The table lists this clonotype with many counts. This chain links TRBV5-1 with TRBJ1-1, with D possibly TRBD1 on 5 matching bases. The V and J ends lost 2 bases and 1 base respectively, with 9 bases between them. Germline lookup yields CDR1 SGHRS and CDR2 YFSETQ. This CDR3 region has 14 residues. This CDR3 is CASSFRGANTEAFF. In DNA form, the CDR3 reads TGCGCCAGCAGCTTTCGAGGGGCGAACACTGAAGCTTTCTTT. The full variable domain, its missing parts supplied by reference TRBV5-1 and TRBJ1-1, is KAGVTQTPRYLIKTRGQQVTLSCSPISGHRSVSWYQQTPGQGLQFLFEYFSETQRNKGNFPGRFSGRQFSNSRSEMNVSTLELGDSALYLCASSFRGANTEAFFGQGTRLTVV.

The rearrangement joins TRBV15 to TRBJ2-2; D uncertain. Germline values: CDR1 LNHNV, CDR2 YYDKDF (reference sequence). This CDR3 contains 14 residues. Trimming removed 0 bases from V and 5 bases from J, with 7 bases in between. The CDR3 DNA sequence: TGTGCCACCAGCAGAGATGCAGCTACCGGGGAGCTGTTTTTT. Its translation: CATSRDAATGELFF. The complete variable domain, with remaining parts taken from reference TRBV15 and TRBJ2-2, reads DAMVIQNPRYQVTQFGKPVTLSCSQTLNHNVMYWYQQKSSQAPKLLFHYYDKDFNNEADTPDNFQSRRPNTSFCFLDIRSPGLGDTAMYLCATSRDAATGELFFGEGSRLTVL.

The chain combines TRBV7-8 with TRBJ2-3, with D perhaps matching TRBD2 (5 bases). CDR3 length: 16 amino acids. CDR1 is SGHVS and CDR2 is FQNEAQ in the germline V gene. Trimming removed 3 bases at V and 0 bases at J, with 13 bases between. The CDR3 region has the DNA TGTGCCAGCAGCTTCAAACTAGATCCAAGCACAGATACGCAGTATTTT. Protein: CASSFKLDPSTDTQYF.

This chain links TRBV7-6 with TRBJ1-1; the D gene is possibly TRBD1 (5 bases). V lost 5 bases, J lost 1 base, and 20 bases lay in between. The germline gives CDR1 SGHVS, CDR2 FNYEAQ. The CDR3 runs to 17 residues. The CDR3 reads CASSPPQGQGPNTEAFF. As DNA, the CDR3 is TGTGCCAGCAGCCCTCCCCAGGGTCAGGGACCGAACACTGAAGCTTTCTTT.

V usage is TRBV28 and J usage is TRBJ2-7; perhaps TRBD1 as D (5 bases). The germline V gene encodes CDR1 MDHEN and CDR2 SYDVKM. The CDR3 spans 14 residues. This CDR3 is CSNSLSATAYEQYV. The CDR3 DNA follows: TGTTCCAACAGTTTAAGCGCGACAGCCTACGAGCAGTACGTC.

This clonotype was picked up a small number of times. This chain links TRBV4-1 with TRBJ2-1; perhaps TRBD2 as D (7 bases). V lost 1 base, J lost 7 bases, and 14 bases lay in between. Germline V gives CDR1 MGHRA, CDR2 YSYEKL. CDR3 length: 15 residues. The CDR3 sequence: CASSQARGAGNEQFF. The CDR3 coding sequence is TGCGCCAGCAGCCAAGCCCGGGGGGCGGGGAATGAGCAGTTCTTC.

The rearrangement uses TRBV6-4 and TRBJ2-7; D is tentatively TRBD1 or TRBD2 (6 bases each). The CDR3 has 14 residues. The V gene's germline CDR1 is MRHNA and CDR2 SNTAGT. V lost 3 bases, J lost 3 bases, and 12 bases lay in between. CDR3 sequence reads: CASSETGGGYEQYF. For the CDR3, the DNA is TGTGCCAGCAGTGAAACCGGGGGCGGCTACGAGCAGTACTTC.

In its sample, this clonotype was seen a few times. V gene TRBV27 combines with J gene TRBJ1-6, with 11 bases identical to TRBD1. Germline CDR1 and CDR2: MNHEY and SMNVEV (reference sequence). The CDR3 length is 15 residues. The junction had 1 base not matched to a gene; V was cut back by 3 bases and J by 6 bases. This chain's CDR3 is CASSFGTGGNSPLHF. The CDR3 DNA sequence: TGTGCCAGCAGTTTTGGGACAGGGGGTAATTCACCCCTCCACTTT.